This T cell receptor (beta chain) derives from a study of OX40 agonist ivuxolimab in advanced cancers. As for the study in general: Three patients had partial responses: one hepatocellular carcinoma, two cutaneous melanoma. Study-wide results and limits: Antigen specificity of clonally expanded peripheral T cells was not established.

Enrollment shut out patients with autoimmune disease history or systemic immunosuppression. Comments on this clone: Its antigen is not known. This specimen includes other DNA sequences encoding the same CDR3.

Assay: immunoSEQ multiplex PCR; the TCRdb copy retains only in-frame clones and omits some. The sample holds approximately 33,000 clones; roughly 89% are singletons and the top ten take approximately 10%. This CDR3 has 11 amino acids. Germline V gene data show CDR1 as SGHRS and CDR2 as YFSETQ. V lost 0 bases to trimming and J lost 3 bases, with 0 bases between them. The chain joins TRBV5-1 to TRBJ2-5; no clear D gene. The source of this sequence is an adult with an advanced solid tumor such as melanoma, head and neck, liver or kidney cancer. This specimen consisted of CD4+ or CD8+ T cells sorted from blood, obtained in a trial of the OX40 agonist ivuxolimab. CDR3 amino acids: CASSLEETQYF. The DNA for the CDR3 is TGCGCCAGCAGCTTGGAAGAGACCCAGTACTTC. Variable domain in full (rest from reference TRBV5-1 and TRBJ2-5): KAGVTQTPRYLIKTRGQQVTLSCSPISGHRSVSWYQQTPGQGLQFLFEYFSETQRNKGNFPGRFSGRQFSNSRSEMNVSTLELGDSALYLCASSLEETQYFGPGTRLLVL.